This T cell receptor beta chain is drawn from a study of blood T cell repertoires in COVID-19. Looking at the study overall: Some COVID-19 samples were acute and others convalescent; all came from the United States, Italy and Spain. Sample material is recorded as cDNA or gDNA derived from T cells, B-cell-depleted T cells, or PBMCs.

There are 15 residues in the CDR3. The V gene's germline CDR1 is SNHLY and CDR2 FYNNEI. V lost 2 bases to trimming and J lost 4 bases, with 11 bases between them. Original processing notes: It was from reference gene primer amplification that nucleated cell counts were estimated. Libraries were prepared by immunoSEQ multiplex PCR; TCRdb keeps only in-frame clonotypes and omits some of them. The V and J calls and clone size are taken from that table; D and trimming were inferred from the DNA. The sample has around 62,000 clones; roughly 80% are singletons. This clonotype was obtained from a man in his fifties with active COVID-19. The sequencing input was peripheral blood. The chain combines TRBV2 with TRBJ1-4; D perhaps matches TRBD1 (6 bases). The CDR3: CASSEKGHINEKLFF. CDR3 bases: TGTGCCAGCAGTGAAAAGGGACACATTAATGAAAAACTGTTTTTT.